The entry that follows covers one TCR beta chain sequence. Its cognate antigen is unknown. The data originate from a study of blood T cells in healthy people across ages. For the second PCR, which ran for about 7 to 12 cycles, a sample-barcoded 5' primer and a J-beta primer mix were used. MiXCR was run by TCRdb on the 5' RACE reads, yielding one entry per CDR3 protein. The sample carries 1.5 million to 2 million distinct CDR3 sequences, just under 50% recorded once. Germline values: CDR1 SGHAT, CDR2 FQNNGV. The CDR3 is 15 residues long. The ends lost 5 bases at V and 9 bases at J; junction bases unmatched: 10. The study's findings and limits: Naive CD4+ cell counts and diversity both ran higher in long-lived than in aged donors. As age increased, TCR beta diversity per million T cells fell in a roughly linear fashion.

This TCR was sampled from a woman aged 40 to 55 in good health. Sequencing was done on a sample of blood. This chain connects TRBV11-2 to TRBJ2-1; 10 bases agree with TRBD1. The CDR3 protein is CASSTVKTGGSEQFF. In DNA form, the CDR3 reads TGTGCCAGCAGCACCGTAAAGACAGGGGGCAGTGAGCAGTTCTTC.